This T cell receptor beta chain came from a study of T cell changes during pregnancy in multiple sclerosis (dated by TCRdb to between 2019 and 2020). With respect to the entire study: The study examined how the T cell repertoire changed over the course of pregnancy in women with multiple sclerosis.

Relative to germline, V is missing 0 bases and J is missing 7 bases, with 11 bases of the junction outside any gene match. Taken from cysteine to phenylalanine, the CDR3 has 17 residues. Left in the record is the CDR3 DNA by itself, 51 bases read in frame from the first base. The germline V gene yields MGHRA for CDR1 and YSYEKL for CDR2. Note on this clone: The antigen this receptor binds is unknown. There are no base qualities to consult, and no much larger clone falls within one base.

Library generation was performed with the immunoSEQ multiplex PCR assay. Here the immuneACCESS table is served through TCRdb, limited to in-frame sequences with V and J called. Missing clones are a known gap in these copies; in checked studies unresolved V genes cover under half, and the rest lacks a known reason. This sample holds 30,000 to 45,000 clones; roughly 91% were observed only once. The leading ten clones occupy roughly 6.1% of the sample. The V gene is TRBV4-1 and the J gene is TRBJ2-1; 8 junctional bases match TRBD1. This clonotype originated in a female donor with multiple sclerosis, enrolled in a pregnancy study. The source material was CD8+ T cells from peripheral blood mononuclear cells, sampled in the second trimester of pregnancy. CDR3 sequence: CASSQDYSETGANEQFF. The nucleotides read TGCGCCAGCAGCCAAGACTATTCGGAGACAGGGGCTAATGAGCAGTTCTTC.